Each of the 13 T cell receptor beta chains below was sequenced from the same sample in a study of T cells in Graves' hyperthyroidism and ophthalmopathy. Amplified TCR beta CDR3 regions came from RNA transcripts. Carried out on the TCR CDR3, a first-round RT-PCR used the HTBI primer set. TCRdb re-analysed the multiplex PCR reads in MiXCR, keeping a single row per CDR3 protein. This table has approximately 590,000 distinct CDR3 sequences, roughly 14% appearing once. The sequenced sample consisted of blood. Receptors originate from a woman aged 25-40 years with Graves' hyperthyroidism.

A few counts support this clonotype. The gene calls are TRBV9 and TRBJ2-3; D perhaps matches TRBD2 (6 bases). Germline-derived CDR1 and CDR2 are SGDLS and YYNGEE. This CDR3 is built from 14 residues. With 1 base removed from V and 3 bases from J, the gap between germline ends came to 9 bases. The CDR3 bases are TGTGCCAGCAGCGTACAGGAGGGGACAGATACGCAGTATTTT. Amino acid sequence: CASSVQEGTDTQYF.

The J gene is TRBJ1-5, the V gene TRBV6-2 or TRBV6-3, with a possible D match to TRBD1 (5 bases). V lost 0 bases, J lost 3 bases, and 6 bases lay in between. Germline CDR1 reads MNHEY; CDR2 reads SVGEGT. The CDR3 covers 14 residues. The CDR3 sequence is CASSYSTANQPQHF. CDR3 nucleotides: TGTGCCAGCAGTTACTCGACAGCCAATCAGCCCCAGCATTTT.

The chain carries TRBV7-9 and TRBJ2-1; D might be TRBD1 (6 bases). Germline loops: CDR1 SEHNR, CDR2 FQNEAQ (reference sequence). This CDR3 is built from 14 residues. V lost 5 bases to trimming and J lost 10 bases, with 18 bases between them. CDR3: CASSTNRERGEQFF. In nucleotides, the CDR3 is TGTGCCAGCAGCACAAACAGGGAGCGAGGGGAGCAGTTCTTC.

This clonotype was observed many times. CDR3 sequence (DNA): TGTGCCTGGGAGAGCCGGGGGATCCGGTTCTTC. The encoded protein is CAWESRGIRFF. V and J are TRBV30 and TRBJ2-1, with a weak D call TRBD2 (6 bases). CDR1 is GTSNPN and CDR2 is SVGIG in the germline V gene (reference sequence). The CDR3 extends over 11 amino acids. Trimming left V 5 bases short and J 15 bases short, with 17 bases between.

This clonotype was detected many times. V and J are TRBV7-2 and TRBJ2-3, with TRBD2 as a possible D gene (5 bases). V dropped 5 bases and J dropped 2 bases, with 8 bases sitting between them. CDR1 is SGHTA and CDR2 is FQGNSA in the germline V gene. The CDR3 length is 13 residues. This CDR3 is CASSDGNTDTQYF. CDR3 in DNA: TGTGCCAGCAGCGACGGGAACACAGATACGCAGTATTTT.

This clonotype was observed at least ten times. The chain employs TRBV27 and TRBJ1-1; 7 bases match TRBD1. V lost 5 bases and J lost 7; bases outside the gene matches: 10. The length of the CDR3 is 14 residues. Germline V gives CDR1 MNHEY, CDR2 SMNVEV (reference sequence). CDR3 in amino acids: CASSQWDSLGEAFF. CDR3 sequence (DNA): TGTGCCAGCAGTCAGTGGGACAGTCTGGGTGAAGCTTTCTTT.

This clonotype was found many times. V usage is TRBV7-2 and J usage is TRBJ2-7; D not resolved. In germline, CDR1 is SGHTA, CDR2 FQGNSA. The CDR3 extends over 12 amino acids. V dropped 5 bases and J dropped 1 base, with 6 bases sitting between them. The CDR3 sequence: CASSIGSYEQYF. The CDR3 DNA is TGTGCCAGCAGCATAGGTTCCTACGAGCAGTACTTC.

This clonotype was picked up many times. The J gene is TRBJ2-1, the V gene TRBV28, with 10 bases matching TRBD2. The length of the CDR3 is 17 residues. Germline V gene lookup returns CDR1 MDHEN and CDR2 SYDVKM. V dropped 6 bases and J dropped 5; count of bases not matched to a gene: 13. CDR3 sequence reads: CASSTPTLAGADNEQFF. The CDR3 DNA sequence: TGTGCCAGCAGCACCCCCACCCTAGCGGGAGCTGACAATGAGCAGTTCTTC.

This clonotype was observed at least ten times. V and J are TRBV7-2 and TRBJ2-7; unclear D gene. Germline V gene lookup returns CDR1 SGHTA and CDR2 FQGNSA. CDR3 length equals 13 residues. V dropped 1 base and J dropped 1 base, with 5 bases sitting between them. DNA for the CDR3: TGTGCCAGCAGCTTAGGTTGGTCCTACGAGCAGTACTTC. Translation gives CASSLGWSYEQYF.

This clonotype was counted at least ten times. The chain recombines TRBV20-1 with TRBJ1-2; D uncertain. The CDR3 contains 14 residues. With 5 bases removed from V and 0 bases from J, the gap between germline ends came to 13 bases. The germline V gene has CDR1 DFQATT and CDR2 SNEGSKA (reference sequence). CDR3 nucleotides: TGCAGTGCTCCTAGCCAGGCTTCTAACTATGGCTACACCTTC. It specifies CSAPSQASNYGYTF.

This clonotype came up a few times. CDR3 nucleotide sequence: TGTGCCAGCAGTATACAGAGCTCTGGGGCCAACGTCCTGACTTTC. Residues: CASSIQSSGANVLTF. V is TRBV6-1 and J is TRBJ2-6; no clear D gene. CDR1 MNHNS and CDR2 SASEGT come from the germline V gene. CDR3 length: 15 amino acids. V lost 5 bases and J lost 0, with 8 bases in between.

This clonotype was counted between two and nine times. One end of the junction fails to match germline, which may point to a read error. V gene TRBV7-2 combines with J gene TRBJ1-6; 7 bases line up with TRBD1. The CDR3 length is 16 residues. The germline V gene encodes CDR1 SGHTA and CDR2 FQGNSA. The CDR3 is CASSLASGQSNSPFHF. DNA for the CDR3: TGTGCCAGCAGCTTAGCTTCGGGACAGTCCAATTCACCCTTCCACTTT.

This clonotype has ten or more counts. The chain is built from TRBV2 and TRBJ2-3; maybe TRBD2 (6 bases). The germline gives CDR1 SNHLY, CDR2 FYNNEI. V was cut by 11 bases and J by 4 bases, with 16 bases left in between. The CDR3 covers 13 residues. The CDR3 is CAGGRSVPDTQYF. Here the CDR3 DNA reads TGTGCCGGGGGGAGGAGCGTCCCAGATACGCAGTATTTT.